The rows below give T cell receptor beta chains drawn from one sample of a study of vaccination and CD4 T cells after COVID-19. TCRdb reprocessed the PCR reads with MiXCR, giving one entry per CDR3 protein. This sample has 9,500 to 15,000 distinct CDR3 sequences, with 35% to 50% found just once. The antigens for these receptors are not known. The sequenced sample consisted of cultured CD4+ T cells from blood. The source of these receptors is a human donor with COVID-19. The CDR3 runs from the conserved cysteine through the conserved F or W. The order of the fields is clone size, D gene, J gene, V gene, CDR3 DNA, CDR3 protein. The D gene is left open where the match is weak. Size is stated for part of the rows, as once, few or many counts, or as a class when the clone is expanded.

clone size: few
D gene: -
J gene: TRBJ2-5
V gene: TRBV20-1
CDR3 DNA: TGCAGTGCTAGAATGGGGGGGCGGCGACAAGAGACCCAGTACTTC
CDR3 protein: CSARMGGRRQETQYF

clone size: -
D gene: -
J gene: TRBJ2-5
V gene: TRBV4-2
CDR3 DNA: TGTGCCAGCAGCCAAGATACGGCCCGTGAGACCCAGTACTTC
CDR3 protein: CASSQDTARETQYF

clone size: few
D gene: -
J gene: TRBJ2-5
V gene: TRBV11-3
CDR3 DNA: TGTGCCAGCAGCTTAGACTCGAGGGCTAGGGAGACCCAGTACTTC
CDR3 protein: CASSLDSRARETQYF

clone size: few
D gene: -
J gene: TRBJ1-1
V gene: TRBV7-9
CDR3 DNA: TGTGCCAGCAGCTTAGACGGGCCGGGCGAAGCTTTCTTT
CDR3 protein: CASSLDGPGEAFF

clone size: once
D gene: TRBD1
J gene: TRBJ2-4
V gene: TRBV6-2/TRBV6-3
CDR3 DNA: TGTGCCAGCAAAGGAACAGGGGAGGCCAAAAACATTCAGTACTTC
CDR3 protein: CASKGTGEAKNIQYF

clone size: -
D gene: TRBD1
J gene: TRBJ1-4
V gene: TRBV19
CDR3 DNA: TGTGCCACCATCTCGGACAGGAATGAAAAACTGTTTTTT
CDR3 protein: CATISDRNEKLFF

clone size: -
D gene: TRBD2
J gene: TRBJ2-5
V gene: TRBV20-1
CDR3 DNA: TGCAGTGCTACTAGCGGGGGGGGGAGGTGGCAAGAGACCCAGTACTTC
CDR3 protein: CSATSGGGRWQETQYF

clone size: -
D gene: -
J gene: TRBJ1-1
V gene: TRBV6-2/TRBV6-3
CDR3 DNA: TGTGCCAGCACTCCACCCCCGGGGAGGGACACTGAAGCTTTCTTT
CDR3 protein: CASTPPPGRDTEAFF

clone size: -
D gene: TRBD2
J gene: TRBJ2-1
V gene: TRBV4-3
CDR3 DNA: TGCGCCAGCAGCCAAGGGGTAGCGGGGGGGTACAATGAGCAGTTCTTC
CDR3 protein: CASSQGVAGGYNEQFF

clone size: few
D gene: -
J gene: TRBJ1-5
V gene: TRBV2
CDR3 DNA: TGTGCCAGCAGGCCCGACACAGTTAATAGCAATCAGCCCCAGCATTTT
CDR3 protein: CASRPDTVNSNQPQHF

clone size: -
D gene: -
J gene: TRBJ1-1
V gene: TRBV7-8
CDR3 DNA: TGTGCCAGCAGCAGAAGACAGACTCGTGCCACTGAAGCTTTCTTT
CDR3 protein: CASSRRQTRATEAFF

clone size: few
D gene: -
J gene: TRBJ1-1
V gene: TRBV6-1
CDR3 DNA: TGTGCCAGCAGTAAGGGACAATACAACACTGAAGCTTTCTTT
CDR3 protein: CASSKGQYNTEAFF

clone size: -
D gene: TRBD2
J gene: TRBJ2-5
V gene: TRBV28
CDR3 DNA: TGTGCCACCCGAGTCACTAGCGGGGTTACCCAGTACTTC
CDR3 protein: CATRVTSGVTQYF

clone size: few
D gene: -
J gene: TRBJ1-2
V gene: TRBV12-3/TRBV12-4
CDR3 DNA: TGTGCCAGCAGTTTGGGAGGCAACTATGGCTACACCTTC
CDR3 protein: CASSLGGNYGYTF